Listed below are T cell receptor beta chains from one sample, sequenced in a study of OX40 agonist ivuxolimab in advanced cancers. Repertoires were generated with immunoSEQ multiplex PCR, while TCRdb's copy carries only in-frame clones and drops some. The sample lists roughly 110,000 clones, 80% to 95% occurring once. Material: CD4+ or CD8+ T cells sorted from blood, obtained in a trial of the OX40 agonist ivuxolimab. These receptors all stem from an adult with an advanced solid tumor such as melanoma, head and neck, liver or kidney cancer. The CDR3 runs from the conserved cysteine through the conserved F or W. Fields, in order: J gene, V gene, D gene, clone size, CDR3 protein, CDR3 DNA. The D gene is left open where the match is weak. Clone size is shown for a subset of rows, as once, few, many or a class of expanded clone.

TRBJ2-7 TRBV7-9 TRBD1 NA CASSLSGTAFSEQYF TGTGCCAGCAGCCTCTCCGGGACAGCCTTCTCGGAGCAGTACTTC
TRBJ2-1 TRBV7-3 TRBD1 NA CASSLTGANEQFF TGTGCCAGCAGCCTGACAGGGGCCAATGAGCAGTTCTTC
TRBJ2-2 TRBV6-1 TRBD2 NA CASIPGLLLTGELFF TGTGCCAGCATCCCGGGACTACTGCTTACCGGGGAGCTGTTTTTT
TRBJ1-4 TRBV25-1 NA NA CASSESGSRANEKLFF TGTGCCAGCAGTGAATCGGGTTCCCGGGCTAATGAAAAACTGTTTTTT
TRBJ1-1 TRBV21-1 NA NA CASSFRDRGTDTEAFF TGTGCCAGCAGCTTCCGGGACAGGGGTACGGACACTGAAGCTTTCTTT
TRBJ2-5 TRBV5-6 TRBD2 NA CASSLVPAGGSETQYF TGTGCCAGCAGCTTGGTGCCAGCGGGAGGATCAGAGACCCAGTACTTC
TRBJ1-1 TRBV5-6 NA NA CASSFLPGVNTEAFF TGTGCCAGCAGCTTCCTGCCGGGGGTGAACACTGAAGCTTTCTTT
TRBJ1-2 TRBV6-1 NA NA CASSDQTRGYTF TGTGCCAGCAGTGACCAGACCAGGGGCTACACCTTC
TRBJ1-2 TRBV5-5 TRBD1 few CASSLGGTEHGYTF TGTGCCAGCAGCTTGGGGGGGACAGAGCATGGCTACACCTTC
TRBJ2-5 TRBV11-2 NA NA CASSPELRDQETQYF TGTGCCAGCAGCCCAGAGTTAAGGGACCAAGAGACCCAGTACTTC
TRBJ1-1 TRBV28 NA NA CASSLPLGRAEAFF TGTGCCAGCAGCCTTCCCTTAGGCAGGGCTGAAGCTTTCTTT
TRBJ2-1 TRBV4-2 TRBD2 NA CASSHGTSGRALFNEQFF TGTGCCAGCAGCCACGGGACGAGCGGGAGGGCCTTGTTCAATGAGCAGTTCTTC
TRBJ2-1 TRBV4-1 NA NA CASSQSGEQFF TGCGCCAGCAGCCAATCTGGGGAGCAGTTCTTC
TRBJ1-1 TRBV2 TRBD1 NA CASKYRGRTEAFF TGTGCCAGCAAGTACAGGGGTAGGACTGAAGCTTTCTTT
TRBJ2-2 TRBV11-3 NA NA CASSLRGTNTGELFF TGTGCCAGCAGCTTAAGGGGAACTAACACCGGGGAGCTGTTTTTT
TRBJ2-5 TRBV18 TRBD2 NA CASSQLAGGGETQYF TGTGCCAGCTCACAACTAGCGGGAGGAGGAGAGACCCAGTACTTC
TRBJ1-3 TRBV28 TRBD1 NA CASRWGTGGSGNTIYF TGTGCCAGCCGATGGGGGACAGGGGGCTCTGGAAACACCATATATTTT
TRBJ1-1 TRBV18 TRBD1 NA CASTQGQGVTEAFF TGTGCCAGCACCCAGGGACAGGGAGTCACTGAAGCTTTCTTT
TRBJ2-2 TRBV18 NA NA CASSQPGRNTGELFF TGTGCCAGCTCACAACCGGGAAGGAACACCGGGGAGCTGTTTTTT
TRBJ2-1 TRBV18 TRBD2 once CASSPLTSGSPQNEQFF TGTGCCAGCTCACCACTGACTAGCGGGTCACCCCAGAATGAGCAGTTCTTC
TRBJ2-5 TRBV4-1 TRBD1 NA CASSQRRSSGGPETQYF TGCGCCAGCAGCCAGAGAAGATCGTCAGGGGGACCAGAGACCCAGTACTTC
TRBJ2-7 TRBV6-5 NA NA CASSPPSMDPYF TGTGCCAGCAGCCCTCCGAGTATGGATCCGTACTTC
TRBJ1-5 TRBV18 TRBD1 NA CASSPTTGDQPQHF TGTGCCAGCTCACCCACGACAGGGGATCAGCCCCAGCATTTT
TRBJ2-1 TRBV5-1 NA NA CASSLAQSYNEQFF TGCGCCAGCAGCTTGGCTCAGTCCTACAATGAGCAGTTCTTC
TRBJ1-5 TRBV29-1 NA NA CSVGGQRNQPQHF TGCAGCGTAGGCGGACAGCGCAATCAGCCCCAGCATTTT
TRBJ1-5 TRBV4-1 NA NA CASSQDLDGRGPQHF TGCGCCAGCAGCCAAGACTTGGACGGAAGAGGGCCCCAGCATTTT
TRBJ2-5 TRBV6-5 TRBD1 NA CASTPGTAQETQYF TGTGCCAGCACCCCTGGGACAGCCCAAGAGACCCAGTACTTC